What follows are 10 T cell receptor beta chains derived from one specimen sequenced in a study of CD8 T cells in ankylosing spondylitis. TCRdb analysed the 5' RACE reads with MiXCR anew, one entry per CDR3 protein. The sample consists of around 35,000 distinct CDR3 sequences, 13% of them appearing once. Input material: synovial fluid, either unsorted or a sorted T cell fraction (not recorded which). The receptors stem from a male donor with ankylosing spondylitis.

This clonotype was counted at least ten times. V is TRBV9 and J is TRBJ2-7; perhaps D is TRBD1 or TRBD2 (7 bases each). V lost 6 bases to trimming and J lost 6 bases, with 16 bases between them. Germline loops: CDR1 SGDLS, CDR2 YYNGEE. This CDR3 comprises 13 residues. The CDR3 DNA is TGTGCCAGCACCCCAGGGGGGGGATCCGAGCAGTACTTC. Protein product: CASTPGGGSEQYF.

The V and J genes are TRBV5-5 and TRBJ2-6, with TRBD1 matching over 7 bases. The junction had 5 bases not matched to a gene; V was cut back by 2 bases and J by 0 bases. The CDR3 loop spans 17 amino acids. The germline V gene encodes CDR1 SGHKS and CDR2 YYEKEE (reference sequence). The CDR3 reads CASSFTGARSGANVLTF. For the CDR3, the DNA is TGTGCCAGCAGCTTTACAGGGGCCCGCTCTGGGGCCAACGTCCTGACTTTC.

This chain uses TRBV9 with TRBJ2-1; D remains ambiguous. The CDR3 runs to 17 residues. Trimming took off 3 bases at V and 0 bases at J, with 16 bases between the two ends. Germline CDR1 is SGDLS and CDR2 is YYNGEE. Here the CDR3 DNA reads TGTGCCAGCAGCGCAAACCCCCGGCAGAGCTCCTACAATGAGCAGTTCTTC. It is translated as CASSANPRQSSYNEQFF.

This clonotype was counted many times. The chain joins TRBV2 to TRBJ2-3; D may be TRBD1 or TRBD2 (5 bases each). This CDR3 has 14 amino acids. V was clipped by 0 bases and J by 3 bases, with 7 bases between them. Germline V gene sequence: CDR1 SNHLY, CDR2 FYNNEI. The CDR3 region has the DNA TGTGCCAGCAGTGAAGCCTGGGGGACAGATACGCAGTATTTT. It specifies CASSEAWGTDTQYF.

This rearrangement joins TRBV28 to TRBJ2-7; D may correspond to TRBD1 or TRBD2 (7 bases each). Germline V gives CDR1 MDHEN, CDR2 SYDVKM. The CDR3 is made up of 15 amino acids. Trimming left V 6 bases short and J 3 bases short, with 18 bases between. The CDR3 spells CASRGEGASGYEQYF. The CDR3 coding sequence is TGTGCCAGCAGGGGGGAGGGGGCCTCGGGCTACGAGCAGTACTTC.

This clonotype was counted between two and nine times. This chain joins TRBV2 and TRBJ2-5, with D perhaps matching TRBD2 (6 bases). V lost 9 bases and J 5 bases, leaving 16 bases between the germline ends. There are 13 residues in the CDR3. The germline V gene has CDR1 SNHLY and CDR2 FYNNEI. CDR3 in amino acids: CASLRRGRETQYF. The CDR3 DNA is TGTGCCAGTCTACGGCGGGGACGGGAGACCCAGTACTTC.

This clonotype appeared many times. The J gene is TRBJ2-1, the V gene TRBV4-3, with TRBD1 matching 8 bases. The CDR3 contains 17 residues. J was trimmed by 0 bases and V by 3 bases; bases with no gene match: 7. Germline V gene sequence: CDR1 LGHNA, CDR2 YSLEER. In nucleotides, the CDR3 is TGCGCCAGCAGCCAGAGGGGACAGGAGAGCTCCTACAATGAGCAGTTCTTC. Amino acids: CASSQRGQESSYNEQFF.

V usage is TRBV18 and J usage is TRBJ2-1; no clear D. V lost 2 bases and J 4 bases, leaving 3 bases between the germline ends. CDR1 and CDR2 (germline): KGHSH, LQKENI. This CDR3 comprises 12 residues. The CDR3, as DNA: TGTGCCAGCTCACCAGCGTACAATGAGCAGTTCTTC. This codes for CASSPAYNEQFF. Together with reference TRBV18 and TRBJ2-1, the CDR3 gives the full variable domain: NAGVMQNPRHLVRRRGQEARLRCSPMKGHSHVYWYRQLPEEGLKFMVYLQKENIIDESGMPKERFSAEFPKEGPSILRIQQVVRGDSAAYFCASSPAYNEQFFGPGTRLTVL.

The CDR3 spells CASSLDQYGYTF. CDR3 in DNA: TGTGCCAGCAGCCTCGATCAGTATGGCTACACCTTC. The V and J genes are TRBV7-9 and TRBJ1-2; D gene unclear. This CDR3 comprises 12 residues. V dropped 5 bases and J dropped 5 bases, with 9 bases sitting between them. Germline CDR1 SEHNR, CDR2 FQNEAQ (reference sequence).

V usage is TRBV7-2 and J usage is TRBJ2-7; possible D gene TRBD1, 5 bases. V was clipped by 5 bases and J by 1 base, with 15 bases between them. CDR1 is SGHTA and CDR2 is FQGNSA in the germline V gene. CDR3 length: 15 residues. The CDR3 coding sequence is TGTGCCAGCAGCCATACAGGCGGAACTTCCTACGAGCAGTACTTC. Its translation is CASSHTGGTSYEQYF.